These 23 T cell receptor beta chains came from one sample sequenced in a study of a mutant IDH1 vaccine in newly diagnosed glioma. The time point: week 23, last vaccination. In every dose of vaccine, 300 ug of mutant IDH1 20-mer peptide was given alongside topical imiquimod. Antigens for these TCRs are unknown. Repertoires were generated with immunoSEQ multiplex PCR, while TCRdb's copy carries only in-frame clones and drops some. This sample carries tens of thousands of clones, approximately 76% of them seen once, and the ten largest clones take 5% to 6%. The sequencing used PBMCs, collected from a glioma patient whose treatment included an IDH1 peptide vaccine. The receptors stem from a man aged 45-60 years with glioma.

V is TRBV18 and J is TRBJ2-1; D ambiguous. The length of the CDR3 is 14 residues. Germline V lookup: CDR1 KGHSH, CDR2 LQKENI. Trimming stripped 4 bases from V and 9 bases from J, with 16 bases between. CDR3 coding DNA: TGTGCCAGCTCACGCGTCCTTTGGACCGGTGAGCAGTTCTTC. Protein sequence: CASSRVLWTGEQFF.

V is TRBV25-1 and J is TRBJ1-6; D is undetermined. The CDR3 sequence is 14 residues long. With 0 bases removed from V and 6 bases from J, the gap between germline ends came to 6 bases. Looked up from germline, CDR1 is MGHDK and CDR2 is SYGVNS. CDR3 sequence: CASSEYRINSPLHF. The CDR3 region has the DNA TGTGCCAGCAGTGAATATCGGATTAATTCACCCCTCCACTTT.

The gene calls are TRBV18 and TRBJ1-2, with D maybe TRBD1 (6 bases). V lost 3 bases and J 4 bases, leaving 18 bases between the germline ends. The CDR3 extends over 16 amino acids. CDR1 is KGHSH and CDR2 is LQKENI in the germline V gene. CDR3 amino acids: CASSPGINREAYGYTF. The CDR3 nucleotides read TGTGCCAGCTCACCCGGGATAAACAGGGAGGCCTATGGCTACACCTTC.

The chain is built from TRBV7-2 and TRBJ1-1; D call uncertain. V lost 1 base to trimming and J lost 8 bases, with 14 bases between them. The germline CDR1 and CDR2 sequences are SGHTA and FQGNSA. The CDR3 runs to 14 residues. CDR3 region: CASSLGLGGPEAFF. The CDR3 bases are TGTGCCAGCAGCTTAGGCCTTGGAGGGCCCGAAGCTTTCTTT.

V is TRBV19 and J is TRBJ2-7; 8 bases align to TRBD1. The CDR3 length is 13 residues. CDR1 is LNHDA, CDR2 SQIVND, per germline (reference sequence). The V and J ends lost 6 bases and 2 bases, in that order; junction bases with no gene match: 3. CDR3: CASSAQGAYEQYF. The CDR3 nucleotides read TGTGCCAGTAGCGCACAGGGGGCCTACGAGCAGTACTTC.

CDR3 loop: CASSLHGNIQYF. The CDR3 bases are TGTGCCAGCAGCTTGCATGGTAACATTCAGTACTTC. V usage is TRBV5-4 and J usage is TRBJ2-4, with D unclear. Looked up from germline, CDR1 is SGHNT and CDR2 is YYREEE (reference sequence). This CDR3 spans 12 amino acids. Trimming took off 1 base at V and 7 bases at J, with 6 bases between the two ends.

This rearrangement joins TRBV30 to TRBJ2-7, with D maybe TRBD2 (6 bases). Trimming removed 6 bases from V and 2 bases from J, with 8 bases in between. This CDR3 has 11 residues. From germline, CDR1 is GTSNPN and CDR2 SVGIG (reference sequence). In DNA form, the CDR3 reads TGTGCCTGTGTAGCGGCCTACGAGCAGTACTTC. Protein sequence: CACVAAYEQYF.

This clone appeared a few times. This chain uses TRBV27 with TRBJ2-2; no reliable D call. With 5 bases removed from V and 5 bases from J, the gap between germline ends came to 6 bases. Germline lookup yields CDR1 MNHEY and CDR2 SMNVEV (reference sequence). CDR3 size: 12 residues. DNA of the CDR3: TGTGCCAGCAGTATCCTTACCGGGGAGCTGTTTTTT. Translated: CASSILTGELFF.

The chain combines TRBV5-1 with TRBJ2-7; D is unclear. V lost 5 bases to trimming and J lost 0 bases, with 15 bases between them. Per the germline V gene, CDR1 is SGHRS and CDR2 is YFSETQ. CDR3 length: 15 amino acids. This CDR3 reads CASRKAGFVSYEQYF. DNA for the CDR3: TGCGCCAGCAGGAAAGCAGGTTTTGTCTCCTACGAGCAGTACTTC.

This sequence joins TRBV6-1 and TRBJ2-7; TRBD1 matches at 10 bases. Losses at the gene ends were 4 bases for V and 3 bases for J; bases not matched to a gene: 3. Germline V gives CDR1 MNHNS, CDR2 SASEGT. The CDR3 covers 14 residues. The CDR3 nucleotides read TGTGCCAGCAGTGCCGGGGACAGGGGCTACGAGCAGTACTTC. Its translation: CASSAGDRGYEQYF.

The chain links TRBV2 to TRBJ2-1, with D possibly TRBD2 on 6 matching bases. V lost 8 bases, J lost 15 bases, and 26 bases lay in between. There are 14 residues in the CDR3. Germline loops: CDR1 SNHLY, CDR2 FYNNEI. The CDR3 sequence is CASELGGSRENTFF. CDR3 in DNA: TGTGCCAGCGAATTGGGGGGATCCCGGGAAAATACGTTCTTC.

This chain links TRBV6-1 with TRBJ2-7, with D tentatively TRBD1 (5 bases). Trimming shortened V by 8 bases and J by 5 bases, and 16 bases separated the two germline ends. CDR3 length equals 13 residues. Germline V gene sequence: CDR1 MNHNS, CDR2 SASEGT. This CDR3 reads CASRAGFKDEQYF. In DNA, the CDR3 is TGTGCCAGCCGGGCAGGGTTTAAGGACGAGCAGTACTTC.

The chain combines TRBV29-1 with TRBJ1-5; D remains unclear. This CDR3 is 13 amino acids long. Germline CDR1 reads SQVTM; CDR2 reads ANQGSEA. The V and J ends lost 4 bases and 0 bases respectively, with 7 bases between them. In DNA form, the CDR3 reads TGCAGCGTTGGAGAAAATAGCAATCAGCCCCAGCATTTT. It encodes CSVGENSNQPQHF.

The chain employs TRBV7-6 and TRBJ2-7; D may match TRBD1 or TRBD2 (5 bases each). CDR3 length: 15 amino acids. V lost 6 bases to trimming and J lost 2 bases, with 17 bases between them. The germline V gene encodes CDR1 SGHVS and CDR2 FNYEAQ. The CDR3 coding sequence is TGTGCCAGCAGTCTCGGGAAAGGGGTCACCTACGAGCAGTACTTC. This codes for CASSLGKGVTYEQYF.

This chain joins TRBV11-2 and TRBJ2-7; D remains ambiguous. Germline CDR1 and CDR2: SGHAT and FQNNGV. The CDR3 covers 14 residues. Deletions cut 1 base from V and 0 bases from J, with 7 bases between. CDR3 in amino acids: CASSLGGSSYEQYF. Here the CDR3 DNA reads TGTGCCAGCAGCTTAGGCGGAAGCTCCTACGAGCAGTACTTC.

This clone is termed medium-sized. The V and J genes are TRBV4-2 and TRBJ1-5, with 9 bases fitting TRBD1. The CDR3 contains 20 residues. V lost 5 bases to trimming and J lost 6 bases; unmatched junction nucleotides: 23. CDR1 and CDR2 (germline): LGHNA, YNFKEQ. CDR3 sequence: CASSANLGFPGQGIGQPQHF. CDR3 in DNA: TGTGCCAGCAGCGCGAACCTTGGTTTCCCGGGACAGGGAATTGGTCAGCCCCAGCATTTT.

As concerns this clone: Other nucleotide sequences from this sample produce the same CDR3. The genes are TRBV19 and TRBJ2-7; 8 nucleotides line up with TRBD1. CDR3 length equals 13 residues. CDR1 and CDR2 from the germline V gene are LNHDA and SQIVND (reference sequence). With V trimmed by 3 bases and J by 4 bases, 2 bases remained unmatched. The CDR3 sequence: CASSIGTGYEQYF. For the CDR3, the DNA is TGTGCCAGTAGTATTGGGACAGGTTACGAGCAGTACTTC.

V gene TRBV2 combines with J gene TRBJ1-2; the D is unclear. CDR1 SNHLY and CDR2 FYNNEI come from the germline V gene. The CDR3 extends over 12 amino acids. V lost 1 base, J lost 12 bases, and 12 bases lay in between. The CDR3 coding sequence is TGTGCCAGCAGTGAAGTCCAAGGATATGACACCTTC. Its translation: CASSEVQGYDTF.

The V call is TRBV6-1, the J call TRBJ2-3, with no clear D. V was trimmed by 5 bases and J by 6 bases, leaving 12 bases between them. Germline CDR1 is MNHNS and CDR2 is SASEGT. The CDR3 is 13 residues long. The CDR3 region has the DNA TGTGCCAGCAGTATCACCTCGGCGGATACGCAGTATTTT. This gives the protein CASSITSADTQYF.

The rearrangement uses TRBV5-6 and TRBJ2-7; D might be TRBD1 or TRBD2, each matching 5 bases. The CDR3 totals 15 residues. Trimming cost V 1 base and J 0 bases, with 11 bases left between them. Germline CDR1 SGHDT, CDR2 YYEEEE. The CDR3 loop reads CASSLSGTVSYEQYF. Here the CDR3 DNA reads TGTGCCAGCAGCTTGTCTGGGACGGTCTCCTACGAGCAGTACTTC.

The chain joins TRBV9 to TRBJ1-1; D unresolved. Trimming shortened V by 5 bases and J by 4 bases, and 15 bases separated the two germline ends. Per the germline V gene, CDR1 is SGDLS and CDR2 is YYNGEE. This CDR3 has 14 amino acids. The CDR3: CASRRGISGTEAFF. The CDR3 DNA is TGTGCCAGCAGGCGAGGAATTTCTGGCACTGAAGCTTTCTTT.

The gene calls are TRBV20-1 and TRBJ2-5, with unresolved D. The CDR3 is 11 residues long. Trimming cost V 6 bases and J 5 bases, with 10 bases left between them. Germline V gives CDR1 DFQATT, CDR2 SNEGSKA (reference sequence). The CDR3 DNA reads TGCAGTGCCTTCAGAAAGGAGACCCAGTACTTC. Residues: CSAFRKETQYF.

The chain recombines TRBV5-1 with TRBJ2-2; D is unresolved. Germline lookup yields CDR1 SGHRS and CDR2 YFSETQ. This CDR3 spans 13 amino acids. V was cut by 0 bases and J by 5 bases, with 5 bases left in between. The CDR3 spells CASSLAATGELFF. DNA for the CDR3: TGCGCCAGCAGCTTGGCAGCTACCGGGGAGCTGTTTTTT.